Below, 18 T cell receptor beta chains from the same sample are listed, as sequenced in a study of blood T cell repertoires in COVID-19. The table came from immunoSEQ multiplex PCR; TCRdb's copy has only in-frame clones and leaves some out. Counted here are 200,000 to 300,000 clones, approximately 86% occurring once; the ten biggest clones make up approximately 2.5%. Sequences were obtained from PBMCs or T cells enriched from blood (not recorded which). These receptors originate from a woman under 30 who had recovered from COVID-19.

The chain has TRBV5-5 and TRBJ2-5, with D possibly TRBD1 on 6 matching bases. The ends were cut back, 5 bases at V and 2 bases at J, with 16 bases in the middle. CDR3 size: 15 residues. CDR1 and CDR2 from the germline V gene are SGHKS and YYEKEE (reference sequence). CDR3 sequence: CASSPDSPQQETQYF. In DNA, the CDR3 is TGTGCCAGCAGTCCGGACAGCCCACAACAAGAGACCCAGTACTTC. Complete variable domain (other parts from reference TRBV5-5 and TRBJ2-5): DAGVTQSPTHLIKTRGQQVTLRCSPISGHKSVSWYQQVLGQGPQFIFQYYEKEERGRGNFPDRFSARQFPNYSSELNVNALLLGDSALYLCASSPDSPQQETQYFGPGTRLLVL.

This clone showed up just a few times. This rearrangement joins TRBV4-3 to TRBJ2-3, with unresolved D. The length of the CDR3 is 14 residues. CDR1 is LGHNA, CDR2 YSLEER, per germline. V was clipped by 2 bases and J by 0 bases, with 6 bases between them. The CDR3 loop reads CASSQLDSTDTQYF. The DNA for the CDR3 is TGCGCCAGCAGCCAACTAGATAGCACAGATACGCAGTATTTT.

The gene calls are TRBV5-1 and TRBJ2-5; TRBD2 matches at 9 bases. The V and J ends lost 4 bases and 5 bases, in that order; junction bases with no gene match: 6. Germline-derived CDR1 and CDR2 are SGHRS and YFSETQ. The CDR3 runs to 14 residues. For the CDR3, the DNA is TGCGCCAGCAGCCTTAGCGGGAGACGGGAGACCCAGTACTTC. Its translation is CASSLSGRRETQYF.

Regarding this clone: Other DNA sequences in this sample translate to the same CDR3. CDR3 sequence reads: CASSPSGDYGYTF. The CDR3 DNA reads TGTGCCAGTAGTCCCTCAGGGGACTATGGCTACACCTTC. The chain joins TRBV19 to TRBJ1-2; TRBD1 is a possible D gene (6 bases). V shed 5 bases and J shed 3 bases, with 10 bases lying between them. This CDR3 region has 13 residues. The germline V gene has CDR1 LNHDA and CDR2 SQIVND (reference sequence).

This clone has only a few counts. The chain employs TRBV28 and TRBJ1-6; 9 bases align to TRBD1. The germline V gene has CDR1 MDHEN and CDR2 SYDVKM. The V segment lost 6 bases and the J segment 10 bases; nucleotides outside the gene matches: 7. The length of the CDR3 is 14 residues. CDR3 bases: TGTGCCAGCAGCCTAACAGGGGGCTGGTCACCCCTCCACTTT. This sequence encodes CASSLTGGWSPLHF.

CDR3 nucleotides: TGTGCCAGCAGTACGCACGACAGGGTAGAAGGCAATCAGCCCCAGCATTTT. It translates to CASSTHDRVEGNQPQHF. V usage is TRBV27 and J usage is TRBJ1-5, with 7 nucleotides matching TRBD1. From germline, CDR1 is MNHEY and CDR2 SMNVEV (reference sequence). The CDR3 consists of 17 residues. V trimming: 5 bases; J trimming: 2 bases; junction bases outside the gene matches: 12.

The chain combines TRBV30 with TRBJ2-5, with 7 bases identical to TRBD1. The CDR3 covers 13 residues. Germline V gene sequence: CDR1 GTSNPN, CDR2 SVGIG (reference sequence). The V and J ends lost 5 bases and 4 bases, in that order; junction bases with no gene match: 7. CDR3 sequence: CAWARDSRETQYF. The CDR3, as DNA: TGTGCCTGGGCGAGGGACAGTAGAGAGACCCAGTACTTC.

This sequence joins TRBV19 and TRBJ2-3, with D tentatively TRBD1 (5 bases). The germline V and J ends were trimmed by 5 bases and 3 bases, with 21 bases remaining between them. This CDR3 is 17 amino acids long. The V gene's germline CDR1 is LNHDA and CDR2 SQIVND (reference sequence). The DNA for the CDR3 is TGTGCCAGTAGTCCACTCACCCAGGGTGAAAGAACAGATACGCAGTATTTT. This sequence encodes CASSPLTQGERTDTQYF.

V usage is TRBV7-6 and J usage is TRBJ2-1; 12 bases are a match to TRBD2. J lost 6 bases, V lost 5 bases, and 14 bases had no gene match. CDR1 is SGHVS, CDR2 FNYEAQ, per germline. The CDR3 has 18 amino acids. The CDR3 protein is CASSPSYDLAGGPNEQFF. CDR3 coding DNA: TGTGCCAGCAGCCCGAGCTACGATCTAGCGGGAGGGCCCAATGAGCAGTTCTTC. The full variable domain, in which reference TRBV7-6 and TRBJ2-1 provide the parts outside the CDR3, is GAGVSQSPRYKVTKRGQDVALRCDPISGHVSLYWYRQALGQGPEFLTYFNYEAQQDKSGLPNDRFSAERPEGSISTLTIQRTEQRDSAMYRCASSPSYDLAGGPNEQFFGPGTRLTVL.

Points on this clone: Distinct nucleotide sequences in the sample also encode this CDR3. The chain has TRBV5-1 and TRBJ2-7; 8 bases match TRBD2. Looked up from germline, CDR1 is SGHRS and CDR2 is YFSETQ. V lost 0 bases to trimming and J lost 4 bases; unmatched junction nucleotides: 3. The CDR3 consists of 14 residues. DNA of the CDR3: TGCGCCAGCAGCTTGGGTCCGGGGGGGTACGAGCAGTACTTC. It specifies CASSLGPGGYEQYF.

This sequence joins TRBV30 and TRBJ1-6; D not certain. CDR1 and CDR2 (germline): GTSNPN, SVGIG (reference sequence). V gave up 5 bases and J gave up 0 bases, with 5 bases separating them. This CDR3 contains 13 residues. The CDR3 spells CAWRGSYNSPLHF. The CDR3 region has the DNA TGTGCCTGGCGGGGCTCCTATAATTCACCCCTCCACTTT.

V usage is TRBV25-1 and J usage is TRBJ2-6; perhaps TRBD2 as D (6 bases). CDR1 MGHDK and CDR2 SYGVNS come from the germline V gene. The CDR3 covers 13 residues. Trimming shortened V by 9 bases and J by 1 base, and 7 bases separated the two germline ends. DNA of the CDR3: TGTGCCAGTGGGGGGTCTGGGGCCAACGTCCTGACTTTC. Translation gives CASGGSGANVLTF.

This clone was seen a few times. V is TRBV6-2 or TRBV6-3 and J is TRBJ1-1; no clear D. Germline CDR1 is MNHEY and CDR2 is SVGEGT. CDR3 length: 15 amino acids. V lost 5 bases, J lost 1 base, and 14 bases lay in between. The CDR3 region has the DNA TGTGCCAGCAGTAACCTAGACGAAAGGAACACTGAAGCTTTCTTT. Protein sequence: CASSNLDERNTEAFF.

The rearrangement joins TRBV10-2 to TRBJ1-5; D not resolved. Germline-derived CDR1 and CDR2 are WSHSY and SAAADI. Deletions cut 7 bases from V and 0 bases from J, with 7 bases between. CDR3 length: 13 amino acids. As DNA, the CDR3 is TGCGCCAGCATGCGAGATAGCAATCAGCCCCAGCATTTT. Translating it yields CASMRDSNQPQHF.

The chain recombines TRBV7-2 with TRBJ2-4; perhaps TRBD1 as D (5 bases). CDR1 is SGHTA and CDR2 is FQGNSA in the germline V gene. Trimming took off 1 base at V and 7 bases at J, with 17 bases between the two ends. The CDR3 totals 16 residues. CDR3 sequence reads: CASSLELGQGRNIQYF. DNA of the CDR3: TGTGCCAGCAGCTTAGAATTGGGTCAGGGTAGGAACATTCAGTACTTC.

V is TRBV5-1 and J is TRBJ1-3; 9 bases map to TRBD1. Germline CDR1 and CDR2: SGHRS and YFSETQ. Trimming cost V 0 bases and J 1 base; bases outside gene matches: 5. The CDR3 spans 17 residues. The CDR3 coding sequence is TGCGCCAGCAGCTTGGCCCCGACAGGGGGATCTGGAAACACCATATATTTT. Protein: CASSLAPTGGSGNTIYF. Combining the CDR3 with reference TRBV5-1 and TRBJ1-3 gives the whole variable domain KAGVTQTPRYLIKTRGQQVTLSCSPISGHRSVSWYQQTPGQGLQFLFEYFSETQRNKGNFPGRFSGRQFSNSRSEMNVSTLELGDSALYLCASSLAPTGGSGNTIYFGEGSWLTVV.

This clone was observed at least ten times. The rearrangement joins TRBV27 to TRBJ2-1; D unclear. V was shortened by 2 bases and J by 7 bases, with 18 bases between the two germline ends. Per the germline V gene, CDR1 is MNHEY and CDR2 is SMNVEV (reference sequence). The CDR3 covers 16 residues. DNA of the CDR3: TGTGCCAGCAGTTTAGATAGGCTGGGCTTCGGAAATGAGCAGTTCTTC. It specifies CASSLDRLGFGNEQFF.

The chain joins TRBV5-8 to TRBJ2-5, with TRBD2 identical over 9 bases. CDR1 SGHTS and CDR2 YDEGEE come from the germline V gene. The CDR3 spans 16 residues. Trimming cost V 4 bases and J 2 bases; bases outside gene matches: 9. The CDR3 nucleotides are TGTGCCAGCAGCCCGCTGCGGGGGGGGGTACAAGAGACCCAGTACTTC. Translation: CASSPLRGGVQETQYF.